The T cell receptor beta chain described here comes from a study of T cells after posttransplantation cyclophosphamide. General observations from the study: Blood and skin or GI T cell repertoires showed limited TRB overlap.

The assay was immunoSEQ multiplex PCR, and TCRdb's table has in-frame clones only and misses some. The sample lists about 32,000 clones, approximately 90% occurring once. The germline V gene has CDR1 SGHNT and CDR2 YYREEE (reference sequence). Trimming cost V 4 bases and J 2 bases; bases outside gene matches: 3. CDR3 length equals 15 residues. Of note for this clone: The antigen remains unidentified.

V usage is TRBV5-4 and J usage is TRBJ2-3; TRBD2 agrees at 11 bases. Sequencing was done on a sample of PBMCs. This clonotype was sampled from a woman aged 40 to 50 with a blood cancer, CMV-positive, and with a related stem cell donor. The CDR3 DNA reads TGTGCCAGCAGCGAGACTAGCGGGGTCACAGATACGCAGTATTTT. This sequence encodes CASSETSGVTDTQYF.